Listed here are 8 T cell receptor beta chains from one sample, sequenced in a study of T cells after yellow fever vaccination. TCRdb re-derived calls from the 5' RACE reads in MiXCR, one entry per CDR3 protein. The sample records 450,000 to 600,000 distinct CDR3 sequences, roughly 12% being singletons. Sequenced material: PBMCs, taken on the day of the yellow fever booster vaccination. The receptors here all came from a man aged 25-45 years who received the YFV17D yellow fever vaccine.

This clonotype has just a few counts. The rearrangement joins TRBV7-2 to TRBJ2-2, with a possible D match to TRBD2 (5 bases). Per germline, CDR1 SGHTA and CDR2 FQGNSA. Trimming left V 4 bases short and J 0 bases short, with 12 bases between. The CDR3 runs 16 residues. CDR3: CASSSRVSANTGELFF. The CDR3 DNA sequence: TGTGCCAGCAGCTCTCGGGTTAGCGCGAACACCGGGGAGCTGTTTTTT. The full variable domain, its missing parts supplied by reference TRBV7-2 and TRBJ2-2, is GAGVSQSPSNKVTEKGKDVELRCDPISGHTALYWYRQSLGQGLEFLIYFQGNSAPDKSGLPSDRFSAERTGGSVSTLTIQRTQQEDSAVYLCASSSRVSANTGELFFGEGSRLTVL.

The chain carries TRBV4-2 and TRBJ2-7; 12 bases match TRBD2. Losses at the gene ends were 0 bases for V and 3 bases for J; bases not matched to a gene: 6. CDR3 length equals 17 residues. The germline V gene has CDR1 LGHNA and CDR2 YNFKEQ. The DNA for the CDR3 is TGTGCCAGCAGCCAAGAACCTAGCGGGAGGGCCCTCTACGAGCAGTACTTC. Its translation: CASSQEPSGRALYEQYF.

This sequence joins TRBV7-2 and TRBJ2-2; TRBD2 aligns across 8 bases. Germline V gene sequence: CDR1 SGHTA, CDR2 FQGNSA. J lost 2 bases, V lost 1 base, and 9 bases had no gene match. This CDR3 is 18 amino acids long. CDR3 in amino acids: CASSLVRSAGGNTGELFF. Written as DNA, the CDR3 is TGTGCCAGCAGCTTAGTGCGGTCCGCGGGAGGCAACACCGGGGAGCTGTTTTTT.

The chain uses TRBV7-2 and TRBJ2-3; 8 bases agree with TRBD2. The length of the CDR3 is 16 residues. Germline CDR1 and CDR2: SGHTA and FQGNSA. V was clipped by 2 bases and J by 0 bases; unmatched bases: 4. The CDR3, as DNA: TGTGCCAGCAGCTTACGTGGGACTAGAAGCACAGATACGCAGTATTTT. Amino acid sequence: CASSLRGTRSTDTQYF.

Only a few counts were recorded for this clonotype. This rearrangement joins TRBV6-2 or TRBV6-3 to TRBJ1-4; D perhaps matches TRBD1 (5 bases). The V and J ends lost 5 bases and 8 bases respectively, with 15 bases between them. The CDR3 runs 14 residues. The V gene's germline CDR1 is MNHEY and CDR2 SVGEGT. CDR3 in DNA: TGTGCCAGCAGTCAACAGAGACGGGGCGAAAAACTGTTTTTT. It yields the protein CASSQQRRGEKLFF.

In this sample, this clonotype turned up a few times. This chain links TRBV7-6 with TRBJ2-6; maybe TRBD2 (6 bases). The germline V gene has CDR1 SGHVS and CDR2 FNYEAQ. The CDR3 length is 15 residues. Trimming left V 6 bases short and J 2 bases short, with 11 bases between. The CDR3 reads CASSTGGAGANVLTF. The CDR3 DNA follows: TGTGCCAGCAGTACCGGAGGGGCTGGGGCCAACGTCCTGACTTTC.

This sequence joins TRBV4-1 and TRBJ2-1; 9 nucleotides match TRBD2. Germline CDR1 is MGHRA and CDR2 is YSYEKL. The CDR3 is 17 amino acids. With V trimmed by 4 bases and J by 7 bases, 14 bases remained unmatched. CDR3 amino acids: CASSRARGGRALNEQFF. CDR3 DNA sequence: TGCGCCAGCAGCCGTGCAAGGGGCGGGAGGGCCTTAAATGAGCAGTTCTTC.

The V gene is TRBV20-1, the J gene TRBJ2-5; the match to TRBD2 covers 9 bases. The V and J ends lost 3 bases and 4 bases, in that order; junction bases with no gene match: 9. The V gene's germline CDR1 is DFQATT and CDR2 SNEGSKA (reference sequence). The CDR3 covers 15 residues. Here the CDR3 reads CSASDSGRMGETQYF. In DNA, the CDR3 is TGCAGTGCTAGCGACAGCGGGAGGATGGGAGAGACCCAGTACTTC.